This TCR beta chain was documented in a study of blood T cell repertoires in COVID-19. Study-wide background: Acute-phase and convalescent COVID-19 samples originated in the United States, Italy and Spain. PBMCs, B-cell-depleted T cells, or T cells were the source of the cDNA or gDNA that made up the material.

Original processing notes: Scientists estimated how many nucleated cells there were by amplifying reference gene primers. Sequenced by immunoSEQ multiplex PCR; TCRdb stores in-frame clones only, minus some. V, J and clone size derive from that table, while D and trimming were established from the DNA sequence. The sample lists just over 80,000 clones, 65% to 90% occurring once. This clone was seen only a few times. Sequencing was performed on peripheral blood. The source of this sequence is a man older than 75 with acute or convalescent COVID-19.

CDR3 coding DNA: TGCGCCAGCAGCCCGGGACAGGGGGCGCTTAACTATGGCTACACCTTC. Its protein product is CASSPGQGALNYGYTF. V gene TRBV4-3 combines with J gene TRBJ1-2; 12 bases line up with TRBD1. There are 16 residues in the CDR3. V dropped 4 bases and J dropped 1; count of bases not matched to a gene: 4. CDR1 is LGHNA, CDR2 YSLEER, per germline.